The clone carrying this TCR beta chain appeared many times. Antigen: not known. Trimming pared 1 base from V and 0 bases from J, leaving 19 bases between. The CDR3 is made up of 17 amino acids. In germline, CDR1 is DFQATT, CDR2 SNEGSKA (reference sequence). The sample belongs to a study of naive and memory T cell subsets. The beta constant-region primer was an equimolar mix of two oligonucleotides covering TRBC1 and TRBC2. TCRdb reprocessed the UMI-ligation and nested PCR reads via MiXCR and lists one record per CDR3 protein. The sample gives 25,000 to 30,000 distinct CDR3 sequences, approximately 11% of which show up once; roughly 18% is in the top ten. CD4+ T cell IFNgamma after overnight CMV lysate exposure gave donor CMV status. Study conclusions and caveats: A clonotype means one alpha or beta sequence, not an alpha/beta pair.

V is TRBV20-1 and J is TRBJ2-7, with a weak D call TRBD2 (6 bases). The sequence derives from a human donor in good health. Sequenced sample: effector memory CD4+ T cells from blood. Subset noted: effector memory, CD45RA- CD27-. The DNA of the CDR3 is TGCAGTGCTAGAGGCGGGACTTCCATGGGGAGCTCCTACGAGCAGTACTTC. Its translation: CSARGGTSMGSSYEQYF.